Included here is one T cell receptor beta chain sequence, with context. Its binding antigen is unknown. One base away there is no much larger clone; base qualities are not given. The junction shows trimming of 8 bases on V and 6 bases on J, plus 11 bases between the germline ends. Looking up the germline V gene (reference sequence) yields CDR1 MNHNY and CDR2 SVGAGI. The CDR3 sequence holds 12 residues, the cysteine and phenylalanine included. CDR3 DNA is the only sequence kept; it has 36 bases, read in frame from the first base. TCRbeta CDR3 regions were amplified from genomic DNA by means of the immunoSEQ Assay, a bias-controlled multiplex PCR. In the original analysis: Nucleated cell counts per sample were estimated from amplification of reference gene primers within the assay. Sequence reads were collapsed and filtered to measure the absolute abundance of every unique TCRbeta CDR3 rearrangement. Productive Simpson clonality was computed per sample as the square root of Simpson's diversity index over productive rearrangements. The table was pulled from immuneACCESS by TCRdb, which kept in-frame rearrangements only. Such tables lose some clones; where checked, under half of the loss comes from unresolved V genes, and the rest has no known cause. The DNA gave D and trimming, while V, J and clone size come from that table. This sample is represented by over 130,000 clones; 80% to 90% of them were singletons. Together, the top ten hold roughly 3.5% of the sample.

The collaborating institutions used their own protocols to collect whole blood in K2EDTA tubes. Collaborator samples were shipped for TCRbeta analysis as frozen whole blood, isolated PBMCs, or DNA extracted from either sample type. The source of the sample is a study of blood T cell repertoires in COVID-19 (dated by TCRdb to 2018 to 2021). Study-wide context: Samples covering the acute and convalescent phases of COVID-19 were provided by collaborators in the United States, Italy and Spain. The material from the prospective study consisted of cDNA or gDNA derived from T cells, B-cell-depleted T cells, or PBMCs. Subjects who had been exposed to COVID-19, were actively infected with it, or had recovered from it provided the deeply sampled blood TCRbeta repertoires that made up the dataset. The repertoires were released in a freely available public database meant as a resource for research on the immune response to SARS-CoV-2. Samples were obtained from the ongoing ImmuneRACE study (first 160 participants) and from over 1,000 subjects provided by 6 global collaborators. Sample metadata almost always included a de-identified subject ID, COVID-19 status, age in years and sex. Where available, HLA class I and class II types were obtained from metadata supplied by the sample provider rather than from assay-based typing. Results and caveats for the whole study, not just this receptor: How much clinical and demographic metadata was included differed by source and by participant, and the metadata was provided uncurated.

This chain is built from TRBV6-6 and TRBJ2-1; TRBD2 is possibly the D segment (6 matching bases). Sequencing was done on a sample of peripheral blood. The sequence derives from a man in his 70s with acute or convalescent COVID-19. This receptor has the CDR3 CASGGSGNEQFF. The bases are TGTGCCAGCGGGGGGTCGGGCAATGAGCAGTTCTTC.